This T cell receptor (beta chain) originates from a study of Ad26.COV2.S vaccination and SARS-CoV-2 variants. The study's findings and limits: Similar non-spike TCR breadth was seen in vaccine and placebo recipients.

Data came from immunoSEQ multiplex PCR; TCRdb stores just in-frame clones and leaves some out. This sample carries about 350,000 clones, around 90% of them seen once, and the ten largest clones take under 4%. Note on this clone: Its specificity is not known.

Trimming removed 2 bases at V and 7 bases at J, with 15 bases between. The CDR3 runs to 16 residues. CDR1 is SEHNR and CDR2 is FQNEAQ in the germline V gene (reference sequence). The V and J genes are TRBV7-9 and TRBJ1-6; perhaps TRBD1 as D (5 bases). The material sequenced was peripheral blood, taken after recovery from COVID-19. The TCR comes from a human donor who had recovered from COVID-19. The chain's CDR3 is CASSLSAGPRNSPLHF. CDR3 DNA sequence: TGTGCCAGCAGCTTATCGGCAGGGCCTCGAAATTCACCCCTCCACTTT.